One and the same sample provided the 32 T cell receptor beta chains below, sequenced in a study of blood T cell repertoires in COVID-19. TCRdb's copy holds only in-frame clones and misses some; the assay was immunoSEQ multiplex PCR. The sample includes about 110,000 clones, around 82% seen only once; the top ten take approximately 15%. Sequences were obtained from peripheral blood. The origin of the receptors is a woman between 55 and 75 years old with acute or convalescent COVID-19.

This clone has a handful of counts. The V gene is TRBV9, the J gene TRBJ2-1; 9 nucleotides match TRBD2. Trimming removed 3 bases from V and 8 bases from J; junction bases left unmatched: 6. The CDR3 has 14 residues. Germline loops: CDR1 SGDLS, CDR2 YYNGEE. This CDR3 is CASSGGGGADEQFF. CDR3 bases: TGTGCCAGCAGCGGCGGCGGGGGGGCGGATGAGCAGTTCTTC.

This clone was seen just once. V gene TRBV5-1 combines with J gene TRBJ2-1, with 9 bases lining up with TRBD1. After removal of 0 bases from V and 4 bases from J, the junction contained 5 bases not matched to a gene. CDR1 and CDR2 from the germline V gene are SGHRS and YFSETQ. The CDR3 extends over 16 amino acids. The CDR3 spells CASSLGDRVYYNEQFF. As DNA, the CDR3 is TGCGCCAGCAGCTTGGGGGACAGGGTATATTACAATGAGCAGTTCTTC.

The gene calls are TRBV2 and TRBJ2-3; maybe TRBD1 (6 bases). Between the trimmed V and J ends, which lost 4 bases and 2 bases, there was a span of 13 bases. The CDR3 sequence is 15 residues long. CDR1 is SNHLY and CDR2 is FYNNEI in the germline V gene. This chain's CDR3 is CASSATGPPTDTQYF. CDR3 DNA: TGTGCCAGCAGTGCGACAGGACCCCCCACAGATACGCAGTATTTT.

This chain links TRBV19 with TRBJ2-5; the D gene is possibly TRBD2 (5 bases). Germline loops: CDR1 LNHDA, CDR2 SQIVND (reference sequence). The V end was cut by 6 bases, the J end by 7 bases, with 21 bases between. The CDR3 extends over 15 amino acids. The CDR3 DNA reads TGTGCCAGTAGGGATCCTACGGGGTCATCAAGGACCCAGTACTTC. It is translated as CASRDPTGSSRTQYF.

This chain connects TRBV2 to TRBJ1-6; D unclear. Germline loops: CDR1 SNHLY, CDR2 FYNNEI. This CDR3 comprises 12 residues. Trimming shortened V by 10 bases and J by 7 bases, and 11 bases separated the two germline ends. The CDR3 region is CATNTENSPLHF. In nucleotides, the CDR3 is TGTGCCACCAACACAGAGAATTCACCCCTCCACTTT.

The chain recombines TRBV7-3 with TRBJ2-1, with D perhaps TRBD2 (5 bases). V lost 4 bases to trimming and J lost 6 bases, with 10 bases between them. Germline V gene data show CDR1 as SGHTA and CDR2 as FQGTGA. CDR3 length: 13 residues. The chain's CDR3 is CASSYNSANEQFF. CDR3 coding DNA: TGTGCCAGCAGCTATAATAGCGCCAATGAGCAGTTCTTC.

This clone occurred once. The chain combines TRBV7-2 with TRBJ2-4; D is perhaps TRBD2 (5 bases). V lost 1 base, J lost 0 bases, and 13 bases lay in between. In germline, CDR1 is SGHTA, CDR2 FQGNSA. The CDR3 covers 17 residues. The DNA for the CDR3 is TGTGCCAGCAGCTTAGTCGGGCTAGCCTTAGCCAAAAACATTCAGTACTTC. Its protein product is CASSLVGLALAKNIQYF.

This clone appeared a single time. The chain carries TRBV28 and TRBJ2-6; TRBD1 matches 8 bases. V was pared by 6 bases and J by 1 base, with 8 bases of the junction left unmatched. CDR3 length equals 17 residues. The germline CDR1 and CDR2 sequences are MDHEN and SYDVKM. Here the CDR3 DNA reads TGTGCCAGCAGGCCCCGGGACAGGTTATCTGGGGCCAACGTCCTGACTTTC. Its protein is CASRPRDRLSGANVLTF.

The V and J genes are TRBV7-9 and TRBJ2-2, with a weak D call TRBD2 (6 bases). The germline V gene has CDR1 SEHNR and CDR2 FQNEAQ (reference sequence). CDR3 length equals 15 residues. V was trimmed by 5 bases and J by 3 bases, leaving 13 bases between them. This CDR3 reads CASSPRDGYTGELFF. In DNA, the CDR3 is TGTGCCAGCAGCCCGCGGGACGGCTACACCGGGGAGCTGTTTTTT.

The genes are TRBV5-4 and TRBJ2-3; TRBD1 is a possible D gene (7 bases). The CDR3 sequence is 14 residues long. In germline, CDR1 is SGHNT, CDR2 YYREEE (reference sequence). Trimming shortened V by 2 bases and J by 5 bases, and 12 bases separated the two germline ends. CDR3 sequence (DNA): TGTGCCAGCAGCTTCGGCAGGGGGGTAGATACGCAGTATTTT. It yields the protein CASSFGRGVDTQYF.

CDR3: CASSWSRNTEAFF. The DNA of the CDR3 is TGTGCCAGCAGCTGGAGTCGTAACACTGAAGCTTTCTTT. The gene calls are TRBV5-5 and TRBJ1-1; D is ambiguous. The germline CDR1 and CDR2 sequences are SGHKS and YYEKEE (reference sequence). The CDR3 sequence is 13 residues long. V was trimmed by 3 bases and J by 2 bases, leaving 8 bases between them.

This chain joins TRBV5-6 and TRBJ1-5, with unresolved D. The V gene lost 1 base and the J gene lost 0 bases, with 11 bases spanning the gap. The CDR3 totals 16 residues. Germline V gene sequence: CDR1 SGHDT, CDR2 YYEEEE. CDR3 residues: CASSLMADYSNQPQHF. Here the CDR3 DNA reads TGTGCCAGCAGCTTGATGGCGGACTATAGCAATCAGCCCCAGCATTTT.

The rearrangement links TRBV7-2 to TRBJ1-2; D remains unclear. This CDR3 spans 15 amino acids. Germline CDR1 SGHTA, CDR2 FQGNSA. V gave up 1 base and J gave up 4 bases, with 13 bases separating them. Here the CDR3 DNA reads TGTGCCAGCAGCTTAGGCGGGTCCTTCGGCTATGGCTACACCTTC. The encoded protein is CASSLGGSFGYGYTF.

The rearrangement links TRBV3-1 (or the pseudogene TRBV3-2) to TRBJ1-6; maybe TRBD1 (6 bases). There are 14 residues in the CDR3. With 4 bases removed from V and 8 bases from J, the gap between germline ends came to 12 bases. Looked up from germline, CDR1 is LGHDT and CDR2 is YNNKEL (reference sequence). The CDR3 region has the DNA TGTGCCAGCAGCCGAACAGGGTTTGATTCACCCCTCCACTTT. Its protein product is CASSRTGFDSPLHF.

This clone has more than one count but fewer than ten. The chain is built from TRBV10-3 and TRBJ1-5, with D possibly TRBD1 on 6 matching bases. V lost 8 bases to trimming and J lost 7 bases, with 12 bases between them. The CDR3 covers 12 residues. Looked up from germline, CDR1 is ENHRY and CDR2 is SYGVKD. The CDR3 is CAIGQINQPQHF. The DNA for the CDR3 is TGTGCCATCGGACAGATTAACCAGCCCCAGCATTTT.

The CDR3 nucleotides are TGTGCCAGCACCACTTACCAACAGGGAACGGAGACCCAGTACTTC. Protein: CASTTYQQGTETQYF. J is TRBJ2-5 and V is TRBV6-5; possible D gene TRBD1, 6 bases. Trimming took off 7 bases at V and 5 bases at J, with 20 bases between the two ends. The CDR3 runs to 15 residues. Germline CDR1 is MNHEY and CDR2 is SVGAGI.

The chain links TRBV30 to TRBJ1-1; TRBD1 matches at 8 bases. The V and J ends lost 3 bases and 0 bases, in that order; junction bases with no gene match: 3. The CDR3 loop spans 14 amino acids. The germline V gene encodes CDR1 GTSNPN and CDR2 SVGIG (reference sequence). The CDR3 DNA sequence: TGTGCCTGGAGGACAGGGGTATTGAACACTGAAGCTTTCTTT. Translated, it gives CAWRTGVLNTEAFF. The whole variable domain, remainder taken from reference TRBV30 and TRBJ1-1, is SQTIHQWPATLVQPVGSPLSLECTVEGTSNPNLYWYRQAAGRGLQLLFYSVGIGQISSEVPQNLSASRPQDRQFILSSKKLLLSDSGFYLCAWRTGVLNTEAFFGQGTRLTVV.

The V and J genes are TRBV9 and TRBJ1-6, with D perhaps TRBD1 (5 bases). Germline values: CDR1 SGDLS, CDR2 YYNGEE. The V gene lost 4 bases and the J gene lost 7 bases, with 9 bases spanning the gap. The CDR3 has 13 residues. CDR3 nucleotide sequence: TGTGCCAGCAGCCAGGGTCTAAATTCACCCCTCCACTTT. Amino acid sequence: CASSQGLNSPLHF.

V and J are TRBV5-4 and TRBJ2-3; 11 bases line up with TRBD1. CDR3 length equals 15 residues. The junction had 10 bases not matched to a gene; V was cut back by 9 bases and J by 4 bases. CDR1 is SGHNT, CDR2 YYREEE, per germline (reference sequence). CDR3 sequence reads: CATQWGQGVADTQYF. The CDR3 DNA follows: TGTGCCACCCAGTGGGGACAGGGGGTTGCAGATACGCAGTATTTT.

This clone has a single count. The chain employs TRBV19 and TRBJ2-7, with D hard to call. Germline loops: CDR1 LNHDA, CDR2 SQIVND (reference sequence). This CDR3 has 13 residues. The V gene lost 6 bases and the J gene lost 4 bases, with 13 bases spanning the gap. The CDR3 here is CASRPVVAYEQYF. In DNA, the CDR3 is TGTGCCAGTAGGCCCGTTGTGGCATACGAGCAGTACTTC.

The chain carries TRBV3-1 (or the pseudogene TRBV3-2) and TRBJ2-3; TRBD1 matches 7 bases. The CDR3 is 15 amino acids. After removal of 1 base from V and 2 bases from J, the junction contained 3 bases not matched to a gene. CDR1 and CDR2 (germline): LGHDT, YNNKEL (reference sequence). The CDR3 bases are TGTGCCAGCAGCCAAGTTGGGACAGCCACAGATACGCAGTATTTT. It translates to CASSQVGTATDTQYF.

The sample holds one count of this clone. The V call is TRBV28, the J call TRBJ2-1; 11 bases match TRBD1. Germline assignment: CDR1 MDHEN and CDR2 SYDVKM. The junction had 13 bases not matched to a gene; V was cut back by 6 bases and J by 0 bases. CDR3 length: 19 residues. The CDR3 sequence is CASSDIGGGTGGSYNEQFF. The CDR3 DNA reads as TGTGCCAGCAGCGACATAGGAGGAGGGACAGGGGGCTCCTACAATGAGCAGTTCTTC.

The rearrangement uses TRBV9 and TRBJ1-2; TRBD1 is a possible D gene (5 bases). CDR1 is SGDLS and CDR2 is YYNGEE in the germline V gene. Between the trimmed V and J ends, which lost 4 bases and 4 bases, there was a span of 17 bases. This CDR3 contains 15 residues. The CDR3: CASSLRDSRTYGYTF. The CDR3 nucleotides read TGTGCCAGCAGCTTACGGGACTCCCGAACCTATGGCTACACCTTC.

This chain joins TRBV5-1 and TRBJ2-2; possibly TRBD1 for D (5 bases). Deletions cut 4 bases from V and 3 bases from J, with 13 bases between. The CDR3 contains 15 residues. CDR1 is SGHRS and CDR2 is YFSETQ in the germline V gene. This CDR3 reads CASSLRVSDTGELFF. CDR3 sequence (DNA): TGCGCCAGCAGCCTCAGGGTTTCCGACACCGGGGAGCTGTTTTTT.

The genes are TRBV5-4 and TRBJ2-1, with no clear D. Trimming pared 4 bases from V and 4 bases from J, leaving 3 bases between. In germline, CDR1 is SGHNT, CDR2 YYREEE (reference sequence). This CDR3 contains 11 residues. The CDR3 here is CASSQYNEQFF. Here the CDR3 DNA reads TGTGCCAGCAGCCAATACAATGAGCAGTTCTTC.

This clone was counted only a few times. The chain's CDR3 is CASRDSSYSPLHF. The CDR3 DNA reads TGTGCCAGCAGGGACAGTTCCTATTCACCCCTCCACTTT. The V call is TRBV2, the J call TRBJ1-6; possibly TRBD1 for D (6 bases). This CDR3 has 13 residues. CDR1 and CDR2 from the germline V gene are SNHLY and FYNNEI. Deletions cut 6 bases from V and 8 bases from J, with 11 bases between.

This chain uses TRBV30 with TRBJ1-2; maybe TRBD1 (6 bases). Deletions cut 2 bases from V and 3 bases from J, with 16 bases between. The germline CDR1 and CDR2 sequences are GTSNPN and SVGIG (reference sequence). The CDR3 is made up of 15 amino acids. This CDR3 is CAWSKGGGVDYGYTF. As DNA, the CDR3 is TGTGCCTGGAGTAAGGGGGGGGGAGTGGACTATGGCTACACCTTC.

The chain recombines TRBV11-3 with TRBJ1-1; a possible D gene is TRBD1 (6 bases). The CDR3 sequence is 13 residues long. Germline V gives CDR1 SGHNT, CDR2 YENEEA. Deletions cut 4 bases from V and 1 base from J, with 7 bases between. The CDR3 coding sequence is TGTGCCAGCAGCTGGACAGAGAACACTGAAGCTTTCTTT. Translating gives CASSWTENTEAFF.

J is TRBJ2-3 and V is TRBV11-3; D not certain. Germline CDR1 is SGHNT and CDR2 is YENEEA. This CDR3 comprises 16 residues. Deletions cut 1 base from V and 0 bases from J, with 11 bases between. CDR3: CASSLGTYPSTDTQYF. In nucleotides, the CDR3 is TGTGCCAGCAGCTTAGGCACCTACCCTAGCACAGATACGCAGTATTTT.

The chain is built from TRBV11-2 and TRBJ2-1, with D perhaps matching TRBD2 (6 bases). The germline V gene has CDR1 SGHAT and CDR2 FQNNGV. V was cut by 1 base and J by 2 bases, with 9 bases left in between. There are 15 residues in the CDR3. The CDR3 loop reads CASSLGRGPYNEQFF. CDR3 sequence (DNA): TGTGCCAGCAGCTTAGGGCGGGGCCCCTACAATGAGCAGTTCTTC.

This clone was seen just once. V gene TRBV5-4 combines with J gene TRBJ2-7, with 7 bases fitting TRBD1. The CDR3 covers 14 residues. V dropped 3 bases and J dropped 5; count of bases not matched to a gene: 8. Per germline, CDR1 SGHNT and CDR2 YYREEE (reference sequence). The CDR3 sequence: CASSSPTGSDEQYF. CDR3 nucleotide sequence: TGTGCCAGCAGCTCCCCGACAGGGAGTGACGAGCAGTACTTC.

The CDR3 DNA reads as TGTGCCACCAGCAGAGTAGCGACAGGGATTTATGGCTACACCTTC. Translating gives CATSRVATGIYGYTF. The chain joins TRBV15 to TRBJ1-2, with 7 positions matching TRBD1. The length of the CDR3 is 15 residues. The J segment lost 5 bases and the V segment lost 1 base, leaving 7 bases of the junction unmatched. CDR1 LNHNV and CDR2 YYDKDF come from the germline V gene (reference sequence).